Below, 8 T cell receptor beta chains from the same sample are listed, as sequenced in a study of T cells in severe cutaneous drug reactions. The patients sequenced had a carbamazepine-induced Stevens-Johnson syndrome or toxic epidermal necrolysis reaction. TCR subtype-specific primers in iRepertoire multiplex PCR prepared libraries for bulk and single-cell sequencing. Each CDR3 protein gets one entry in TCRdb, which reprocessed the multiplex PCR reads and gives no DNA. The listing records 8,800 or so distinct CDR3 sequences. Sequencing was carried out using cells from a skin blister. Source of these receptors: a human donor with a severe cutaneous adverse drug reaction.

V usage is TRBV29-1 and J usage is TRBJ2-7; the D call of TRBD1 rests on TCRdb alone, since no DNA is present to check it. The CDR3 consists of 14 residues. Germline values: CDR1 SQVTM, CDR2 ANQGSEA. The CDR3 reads CSVWGTGGSYEQYF.

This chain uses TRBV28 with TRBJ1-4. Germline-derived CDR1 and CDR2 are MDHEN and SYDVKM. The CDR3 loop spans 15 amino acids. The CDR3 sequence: CASSLVAPTNEKLFF. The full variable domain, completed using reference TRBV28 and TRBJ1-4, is DVKVTQSSRYLVKRTGEKVFLECVQDMDHENMFWYRQDPGLGLRLIYFSYDVKMKEKGDIPEGYSVSREKKERFSLILESASTNQTSMYLCASSLVAPTNEKLFFGSGTQLSVL.

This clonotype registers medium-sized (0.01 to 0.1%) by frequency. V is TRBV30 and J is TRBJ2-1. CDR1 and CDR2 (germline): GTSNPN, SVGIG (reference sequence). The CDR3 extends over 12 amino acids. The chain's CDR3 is CALDSPSIEQFF.

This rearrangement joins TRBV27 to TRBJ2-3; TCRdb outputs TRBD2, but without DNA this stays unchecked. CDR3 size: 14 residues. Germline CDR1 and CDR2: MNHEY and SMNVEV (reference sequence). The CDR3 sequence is CASRGLAGVDTQYF.

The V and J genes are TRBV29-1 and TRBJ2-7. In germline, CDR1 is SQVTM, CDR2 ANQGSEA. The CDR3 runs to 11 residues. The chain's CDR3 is CSVLQTHEQYF.

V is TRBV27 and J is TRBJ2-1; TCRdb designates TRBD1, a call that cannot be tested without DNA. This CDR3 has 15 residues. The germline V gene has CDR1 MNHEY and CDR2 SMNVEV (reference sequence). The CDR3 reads CASSLLGGNYNEQFF.

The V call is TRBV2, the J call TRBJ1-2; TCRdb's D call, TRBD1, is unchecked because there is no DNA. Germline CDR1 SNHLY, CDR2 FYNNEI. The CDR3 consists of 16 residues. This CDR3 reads CASSTHGAPRRSGYTF.

The CDR3 loop is CASSQDLGQVPGDTEAFF. The chain employs TRBV4-3 and TRBJ1-1; TCRdb's D gene call, TRBD1, goes unchecked for lack of DNA. Germline V CDR1 and CDR2: LGHNA, YSLEER. This CDR3 has 18 amino acids.